The sequence of this TCR beta chain was determined in a study of shared clonotypes between healthy human individuals. On sorted subsets, replicate PCRs used roughly 220 ng DNA, or some 27,000 T cell genomes. Per the authors' pipeline: As immunoSEQ supplied junction-only sequences (without quality scores), filtering differed. Some clones are missing from TCRdb's copy, which holds only in-frame ones; the method was immunoSEQ multiplex PCR. V, J and clone size are taken as reported in that table, and D and trimming were inferred from the DNA itself. This sample has millions of clones; roughly 91% occur once, and the top ten carry about 1.8%. On this clone itself: Its target is unknown.

In germline, CDR1 is MNHEY, CDR2 SVGAGI. CDR3 length: 14 residues. V lost 5 bases, J lost 6 bases, and 6 bases stayed unmatched. CD8 cells regarded as naive lacked CD45RO, were positively chosen for CCR7, and omitted terminally differentiated effector memory CD45RA+ cells. The study's findings and limits: Across a handful of donors, naive CD4 shared 4.5% to 6%, naive CD8 over 3%, memory CD4 roughly 2.1%, memory CD8 0.4% to 0.5%.

Material: naive CD8+ T cells from PBMCs. The V gene is TRBV6-5, the J gene TRBJ2-5; 10 positions agree with TRBD2. This sequence originates from a man between 18 and 35 years old in good health. Some clones in this sample may be carry-over from other donors' samples. The CDR3 nucleotides read TGTGCCAGCAGTCTTCAGCGGGAGGGCCAGACCCAGTACTTC. This gives the protein CASSLQREGQTQYF.